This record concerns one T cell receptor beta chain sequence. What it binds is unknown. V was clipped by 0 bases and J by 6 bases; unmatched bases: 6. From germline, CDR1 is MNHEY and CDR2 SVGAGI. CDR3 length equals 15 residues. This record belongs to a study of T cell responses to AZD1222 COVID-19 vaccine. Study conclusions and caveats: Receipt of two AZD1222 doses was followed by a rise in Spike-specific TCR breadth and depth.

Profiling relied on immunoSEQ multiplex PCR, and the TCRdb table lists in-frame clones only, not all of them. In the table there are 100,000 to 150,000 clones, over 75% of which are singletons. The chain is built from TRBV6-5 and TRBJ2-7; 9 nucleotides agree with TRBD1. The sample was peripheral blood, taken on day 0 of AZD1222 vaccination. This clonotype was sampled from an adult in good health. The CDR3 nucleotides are TGTGCCAGCAGTTACTCGGGGACAGGGAGAAGCGAGCAGTACTTC. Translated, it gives CASSYSGTGRSEQYF.